Below, one TCR beta chain is given with its context. No antigen is known for it. Treatment indicated: 15 to 20 received Ad26.COV2.S at low or high dose, single or two shots; 5 received placebo; per-sample allocation not given. After the first vaccine or placebo injection, samples were drawn on day 63. This specimen belongs to a study of Ad26.COV2.S vaccination and SARS-CoV-2 variants. At the level of the study: As a participant in COV1001, the donor was in the Ad26.COV2.S trial arm. Notes on the study in general: Post-vaccination spike-specific CD8+ and CD4+ T cell responses reportedly had substantial breadth.

Clones were sequenced by immunoSEQ multiplex PCR, and TCRdb holds only the in-frame ones, with some missing. The sample holds about 350,000 clones; around 89% are singletons and the top ten take about 5%. Germline V gene sequence: CDR1 SNHLY, CDR2 FYNNEI. The J segment lost 5 bases and the V segment lost 4 bases, leaving 10 bases of the junction unmatched. This CDR3 contains 15 residues. The specimen was peripheral blood, collected in a trial of Ad26.COV2.S vaccine versus placebo. The receptor was derived from a person between 18 and 65 years old who received the Ad26.COV2.S COVID-19 vaccine or a placebo. The J gene is TRBJ2-7, the V gene TRBV2; the match to TRBD1 covers 8 bases. In nucleotides, the CDR3 is TGTGCCAGCAGTGCCAGAACAGGGGGAAGGGACGAGCAGTACTTC. This encodes CASSARTGGRDEQYF. Drawing the rest from reference TRBV2 and TRBJ2-7, the complete variable domain is EPEVTQTPSHQVTQMGQEVILRCVPISNHLYFYWYRQILGQKVEFLVSFYNNEISEKSEIFDDQFSVERPDGSNFTLKIRSTKLEDSAMYFCASSARTGGRDEQYFGPGTRLTVT.